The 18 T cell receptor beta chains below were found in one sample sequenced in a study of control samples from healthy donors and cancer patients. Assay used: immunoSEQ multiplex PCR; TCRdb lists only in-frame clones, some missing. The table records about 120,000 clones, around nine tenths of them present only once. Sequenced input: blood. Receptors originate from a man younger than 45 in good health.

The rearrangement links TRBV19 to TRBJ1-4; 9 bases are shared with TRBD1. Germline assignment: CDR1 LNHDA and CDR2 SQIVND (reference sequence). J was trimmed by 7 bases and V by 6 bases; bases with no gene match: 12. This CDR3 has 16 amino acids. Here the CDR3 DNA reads TGTGCCAGTAGCCTTATTGGGACAGGGAATTTTGAAAAACTGTTTTTT. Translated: CASSLIGTGNFEKLFF.

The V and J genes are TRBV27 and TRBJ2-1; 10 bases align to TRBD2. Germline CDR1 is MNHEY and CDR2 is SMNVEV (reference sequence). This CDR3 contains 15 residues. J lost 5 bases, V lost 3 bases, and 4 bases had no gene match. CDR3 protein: CASSFSGGLNNEQFF. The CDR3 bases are TGTGCCAGCAGTTTTAGCGGGGGGCTCAACAATGAGCAGTTCTTC.

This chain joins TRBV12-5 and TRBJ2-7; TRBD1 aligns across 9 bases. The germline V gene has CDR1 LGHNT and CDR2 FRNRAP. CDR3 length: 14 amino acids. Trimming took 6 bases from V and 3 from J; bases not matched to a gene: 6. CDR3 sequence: CASGPGQGFYEQYF. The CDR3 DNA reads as TGTGCTAGTGGGCCGGGACAGGGCTTCTACGAGCAGTACTTC.

The CDR3 coding sequence is TGTGCCAGCAGCCGGTATAGCGGGGGAAGAGCCGGGGAGCTGTTTTTT. Its protein product is CASSRYSGGRAGELFF. The chain couples TRBV3-1 (or the pseudogene TRBV3-2) to TRBJ2-2, with 9 bases lining up with TRBD2. Germline loops: CDR1 LGHDT, CDR2 YNNKEL (reference sequence). CDR3 length: 16 residues. After removal of 4 bases from V and 6 bases from J, the junction contained 9 bases not matched to a gene.

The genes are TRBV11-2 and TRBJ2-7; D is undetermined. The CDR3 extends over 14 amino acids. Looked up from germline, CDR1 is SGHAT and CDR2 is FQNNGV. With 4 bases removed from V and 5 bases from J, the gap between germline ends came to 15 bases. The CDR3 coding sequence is TGTGCCAGCAGCTGGGGAACGGGTCCGAACGAGCAGTACGTC. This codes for CASSWGTGPNEQYV.

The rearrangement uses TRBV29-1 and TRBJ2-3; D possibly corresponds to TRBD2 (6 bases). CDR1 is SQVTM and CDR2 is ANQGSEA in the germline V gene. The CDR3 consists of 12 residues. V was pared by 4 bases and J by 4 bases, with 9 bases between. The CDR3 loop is CSVVPGADTQYF. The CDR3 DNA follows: TGCAGCGTTGTACCGGGGGCAGATACGCAGTATTTT.

CDR3: CASSESTGSYEQYF. The CDR3 DNA is TGCGCCAGCAGTGAGTCCACAGGTTCCTACGAGCAGTACTTC. This chain uses TRBV10-2 with TRBJ2-7, with a possible D match to TRBD1 (5 bases). The CDR3 covers 14 residues. Trimming shortened V by 0 bases and J by 1 base, and 7 bases separated the two germline ends. The germline V gene encodes CDR1 WSHSY and CDR2 SAAADI.

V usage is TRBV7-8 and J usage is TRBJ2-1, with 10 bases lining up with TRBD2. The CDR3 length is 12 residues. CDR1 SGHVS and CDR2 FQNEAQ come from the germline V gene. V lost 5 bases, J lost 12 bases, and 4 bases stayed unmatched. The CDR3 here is CASSPLAGGQFF. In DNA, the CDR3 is TGTGCCAGCAGCCCGTTAGCGGGGGGGCAGTTCTTC.

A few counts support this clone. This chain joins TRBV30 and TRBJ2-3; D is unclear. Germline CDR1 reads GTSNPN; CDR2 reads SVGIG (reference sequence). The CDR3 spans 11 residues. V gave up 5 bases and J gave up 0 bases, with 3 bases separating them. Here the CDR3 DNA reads TGTGCCTGGGAAAGCACAGATACGCAGTATTTT. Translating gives CAWESTDTQYF.

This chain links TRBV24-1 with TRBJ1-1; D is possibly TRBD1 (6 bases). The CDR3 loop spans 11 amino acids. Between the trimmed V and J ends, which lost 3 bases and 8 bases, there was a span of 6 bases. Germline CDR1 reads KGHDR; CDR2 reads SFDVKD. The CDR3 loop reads CATSDTGEAFF. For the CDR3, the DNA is TGTGCCACCAGTGATACAGGGGAAGCTTTCTTT.

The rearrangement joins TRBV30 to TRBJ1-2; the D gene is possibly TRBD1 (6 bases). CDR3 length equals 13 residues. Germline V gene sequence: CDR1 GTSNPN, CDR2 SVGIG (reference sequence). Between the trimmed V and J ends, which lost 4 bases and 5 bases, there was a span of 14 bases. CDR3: CAWIQGKGYGYTF. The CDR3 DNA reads TGTGCCTGGATCCAGGGGAAGGGTTATGGCTACACCTTC.

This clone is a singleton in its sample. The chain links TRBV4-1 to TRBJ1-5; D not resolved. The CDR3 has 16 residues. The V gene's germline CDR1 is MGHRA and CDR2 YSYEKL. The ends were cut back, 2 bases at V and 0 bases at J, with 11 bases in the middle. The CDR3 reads CASSQQSSNSNQPQHF. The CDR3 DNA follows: TGCGCCAGCAGCCAACAGAGCAGTAATAGCAATCAGCCCCAGCATTTT.

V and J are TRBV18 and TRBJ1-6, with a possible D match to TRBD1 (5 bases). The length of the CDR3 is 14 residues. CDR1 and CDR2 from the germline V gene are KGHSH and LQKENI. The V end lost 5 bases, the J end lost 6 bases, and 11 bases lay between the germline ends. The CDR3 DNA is TGTGCCAGCTCAGCACAGGTCGGTAATTCACCCCTCCACTTT. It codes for CASSAQVGNSPLHF.

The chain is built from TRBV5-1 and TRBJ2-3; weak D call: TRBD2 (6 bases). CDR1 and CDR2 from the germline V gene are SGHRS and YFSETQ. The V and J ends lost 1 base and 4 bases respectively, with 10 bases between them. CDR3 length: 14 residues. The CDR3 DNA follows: TGCGCCAGCAGCTTGATAGCGGAGGCAGATACGCAGTATTTT. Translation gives CASSLIAEADTQYF. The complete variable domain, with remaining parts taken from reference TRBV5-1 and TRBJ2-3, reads KAGVTQTPRYLIKTRGQQVTLSCSPISGHRSVSWYQQTPGQGLQFLFEYFSETQRNKGNFPGRFSGRQFSNSRSEMNVSTLELGDSALYLCASSLIAEADTQYFGPGTRLTVL.

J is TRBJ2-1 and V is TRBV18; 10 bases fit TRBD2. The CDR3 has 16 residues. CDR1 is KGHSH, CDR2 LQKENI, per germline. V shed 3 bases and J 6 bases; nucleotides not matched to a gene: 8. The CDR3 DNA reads TGTGCCAGCTCACCGGAACTAGCGGGGAGTCCCAATGAGCAGTTCTTC. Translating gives CASSPELAGSPNEQFF.

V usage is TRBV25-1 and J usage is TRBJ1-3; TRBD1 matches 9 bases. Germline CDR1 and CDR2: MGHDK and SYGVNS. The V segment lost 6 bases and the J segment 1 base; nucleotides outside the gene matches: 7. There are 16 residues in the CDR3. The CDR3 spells CASSFSGTGSGNTIYF. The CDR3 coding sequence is TGTGCCAGCAGCTTCTCCGGGACAGGGTCTGGAAACACCATATATTTT.

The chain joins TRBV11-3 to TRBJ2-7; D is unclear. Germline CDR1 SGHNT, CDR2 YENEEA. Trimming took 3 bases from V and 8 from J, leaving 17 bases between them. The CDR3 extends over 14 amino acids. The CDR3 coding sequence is TGTGCCAGCAGCTTTGGCCAAACTCCTACGAAGCAGTACTTC. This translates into CASSFGQTPTKQYF. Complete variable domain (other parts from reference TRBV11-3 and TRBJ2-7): EAGVVQSPRYKIIEKKQPVAFWCNPISGHNTLYWYLQNLGQGPELLIRYENEEAVDDSQLPKDRFSAERLKGVDSTLKIQPAELGDSAVYLCASSFGQTPTKQYFGPGTRLTVT.

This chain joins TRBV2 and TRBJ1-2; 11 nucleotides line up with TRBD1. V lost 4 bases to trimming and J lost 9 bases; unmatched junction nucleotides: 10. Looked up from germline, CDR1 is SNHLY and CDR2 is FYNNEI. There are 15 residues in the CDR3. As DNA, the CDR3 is TGTGCCAGCAGTGCCAATCGGGGACAGGGGGAACGCTACACCTTC. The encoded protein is CASSANRGQGERYTF.